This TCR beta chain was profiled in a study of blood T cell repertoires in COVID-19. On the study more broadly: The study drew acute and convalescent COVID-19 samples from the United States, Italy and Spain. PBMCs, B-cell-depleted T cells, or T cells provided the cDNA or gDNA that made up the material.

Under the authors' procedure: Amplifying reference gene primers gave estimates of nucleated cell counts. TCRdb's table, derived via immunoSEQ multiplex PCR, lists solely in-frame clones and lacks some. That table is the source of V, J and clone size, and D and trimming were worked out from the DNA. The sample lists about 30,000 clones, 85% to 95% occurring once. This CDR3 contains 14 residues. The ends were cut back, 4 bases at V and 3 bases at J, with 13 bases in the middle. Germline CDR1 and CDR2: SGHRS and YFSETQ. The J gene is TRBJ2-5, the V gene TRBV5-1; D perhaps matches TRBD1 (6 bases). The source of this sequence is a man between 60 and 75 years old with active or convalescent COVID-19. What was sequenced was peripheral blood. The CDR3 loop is CASSVSDRKETQYF. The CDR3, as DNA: TGCGCCAGCAGCGTCTCTGACAGGAAAGAGACCCAGTACTTC.